This TCR beta chain was recovered during a study of T cells in Graves' hyperthyroidism and ophthalmopathy. Overall study findings and caveats: A model using 13 V-J features told ophthalmopathy apart from stable hyperthyroidism.

RNA transcripts provided the source from which TCR beta CDR3 regions were amplified. First-round RT-PCR of the TCR CDR3 relied on the HTBI primer set. Each CDR3 protein gets one entry after TCRdb re-called the multiplex PCR reads with MiXCR. The sample lists over 300,000 distinct CDR3 sequences, approximately 15% occurring once. This clonotype showed up just a few times. Its antigen is as yet unknown. These patients, aged 18 to 65, had recently diagnosed hyperthyroidism lasting under 2 months. It was 10 ml of fresh peripheral blood that supplied the PBMCs. CDR1 and CDR2 from the germline V gene are LGHDT and YNNKEL (reference sequence). J lost 4 bases, V lost 5 bases, and 5 bases had no gene match. This CDR3 spans 16 amino acids.

Material: blood. This sequence was found in an older woman with Graves' hyperthyroidism. This sequence joins TRBV3-1 and TRBJ2-3; 14 bases are a match to TRBD2. The CDR3: CASSYMGLAGADTQYF. In nucleotides, the CDR3 is TGTGCCAGCAGCTACATGGGACTAGCGGGAGCAGATACGCAGTATTTT.